These 10 T cell receptor beta chains share one sample of origin, sequenced in a study of blood T cells in healthy people across ages. Through a sample-barcoded 5' primer and a J-beta primer mix, a second PCR was run for roughly 7 to 12 cycles. In TCRdb, the 5' RACE reads were re-called with MiXCR into one record per CDR3 protein. The table records 650,000 to 700,000 distinct CDR3 sequences, 32% of them present only once. The sample taken for sequencing was blood. The receptors were sampled from a woman aged 80 or over in good health.

The rearrangement joins TRBV9 to TRBJ2-7, with TRBD2 identical over 10 bases. This CDR3 comprises 15 residues. The V and J ends lost 0 bases and 4 bases, in that order; junction bases with no gene match: 4. Germline lookup yields CDR1 SGDLS and CDR2 YYNGEE. Here the CDR3 DNA reads TGTGCCAGCAGCGTAGCTACGGGACTAGCGTACGAGCAGTACTTC. Protein: CASSVATGLAYEQYF.

This clonotype came up many times. The rearrangement links TRBV7-2 to TRBJ1-2, with 7 nucleotides matching TRBD1. The J segment lost 5 bases and the V segment lost 2 bases, leaving 5 bases of the junction unmatched. This CDR3 has 14 amino acids. From germline, CDR1 is SGHTA and CDR2 FQGNSA. CDR3 residues: CASSLTGTEYGYTF. CDR3 nucleotide sequence: TGTGCCAGCAGCTTAACAGGGACAGAGTATGGCTACACCTTC.

The chain uses TRBV3-1 and TRBJ2-1, with 16 bases matching TRBD2. Germline trimming cut 4 bases from V and 0 bases from J; bases unmatched to any gene: 6. CDR3 length: 19 residues. The V gene's germline CDR1 is LGHDT and CDR2 YNNKEL (reference sequence). CDR3 nucleotide sequence: TGTGCCAGCAGCCCTCCGGGACTAGCGGGGGGGCGCTCCTACAATGAGCAGTTCTTC. Protein sequence: CASSPPGLAGGRSYNEQFF.

This clonotype was seen ten or more times. The chain has TRBV5-8 and TRBJ2-4; 8 bases map to TRBD2. V trimming: 5 bases; J trimming: 8 bases; junction bases outside the gene matches: 9. Germline CDR1 and CDR2: SGHTS and YDEGEE. The CDR3 is made up of 14 amino acids. The DNA for the CDR3 is TGTGCCAGCAGACCCGGACTAGCAGGATACATTCAGTACTTC. Translation: CASRPGLAGYIQYF.

A word on this clonotype: Germline is not matched at one junction end, which may reflect a read error. The genes are TRBV9 and TRBJ1-2; maybe TRBD1 (5 bases). The CDR3 is made up of 15 amino acids. Per germline, CDR1 SGDLS and CDR2 YYNGEE. The CDR3 spells CASSSEGLPNYGYTF. The CDR3 coding sequence is TGTGCCAGCAGCTCTGAGGGGTTGCCTAACTACGGCTACACCTTC.

About this clonotype: A much larger clone lies one base from this, so it may be a read error. V is TRBV7-9 and J is TRBJ1-4; D unresolved. V gave up 3 bases and J gave up 9 bases, with 5 bases separating them. In germline, CDR1 is SEHNR, CDR2 FQNEAQ (reference sequence). This CDR3 region has 11 residues. This chain's CDR3 is CASSFGKKLFF. DNA of the CDR3: TGTGCCAGCAGCTTCGGCAAAAAACTGTTTTTT.

This clonotype came up many times. J is TRBJ2-7 and V is TRBV20-1; D unclear. The CDR3 covers 15 residues. Looked up from germline, CDR1 is DFQATT and CDR2 is SNEGSKA (reference sequence). V was trimmed by 0 bases and J by 0 bases, leaving 12 bases between them. CDR3 nucleotide sequence: TGCAGTGCTAGAGATCGGGTTTGGGCCTCCTACGAGCAGTACTTC. Residues: CSARDRVWASYEQYF.

There are a few counts of this clonotype. The gene calls are TRBV20-1 and TRBJ1-2; unclear D gene. The CDR3 contains 13 residues. V shed 0 bases and J shed 5 bases, with 10 bases lying between them. CDR1 is DFQATT and CDR2 is SNEGSKA in the germline V gene (reference sequence). The CDR3 loop is CSAREEGIYGYTF. The CDR3 DNA sequence: TGCAGTGCTAGAGAGGAAGGGATATATGGCTACACCTTC.

The CDR3 DNA follows: TGTGCCAGCAGCCAACAACACAGCTGTGGCTACACCTTC. It is translated as CASSQQHSCGYTF. The V call is TRBV3-1, the J call TRBJ1-2, with no clear D. V dropped 2 bases and J dropped 7 bases, with 11 bases sitting between them. This CDR3 contains 13 residues. Germline V CDR1 and CDR2: LGHDT, YNNKEL (reference sequence).

This clonotype came up once. The CDR3 region has the DNA TGCGCCAGCAGCCAAGCCCCGGGACTAGCCCAAGAGACCCAGTACTTC. This gives the protein CASSQAPGLAQETQYF. V usage is TRBV4-1 and J usage is TRBJ2-5, with 9 bases matching TRBD2. V lost 1 base and J lost 1; bases outside the gene matches: 4. This CDR3 has 16 residues. From germline, CDR1 is MGHRA and CDR2 YSYEKL.